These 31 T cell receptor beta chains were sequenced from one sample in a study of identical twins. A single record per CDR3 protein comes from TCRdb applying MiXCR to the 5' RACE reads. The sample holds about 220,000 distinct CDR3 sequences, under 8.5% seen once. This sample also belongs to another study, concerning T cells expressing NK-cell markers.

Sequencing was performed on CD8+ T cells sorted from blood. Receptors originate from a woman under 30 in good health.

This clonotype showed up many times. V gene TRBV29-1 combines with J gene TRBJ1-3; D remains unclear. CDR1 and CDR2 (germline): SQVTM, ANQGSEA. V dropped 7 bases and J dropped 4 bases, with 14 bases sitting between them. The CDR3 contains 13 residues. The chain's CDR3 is CSAELMNGNTIYF. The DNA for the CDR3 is TGCAGCGCCGAACTAATGAACGGAAACACCATATATTTT. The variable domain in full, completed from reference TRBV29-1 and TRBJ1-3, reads SAVISQKPSRDICQRGTSLTIQCQVDSQVTMMFWYRQQPGQSLTLIATANQGSEATYESGFVIDKFPISRPNLTFSTLTVSNMSPEDSSIYLCSAELMNGNTIYFGEGSWLTVV.

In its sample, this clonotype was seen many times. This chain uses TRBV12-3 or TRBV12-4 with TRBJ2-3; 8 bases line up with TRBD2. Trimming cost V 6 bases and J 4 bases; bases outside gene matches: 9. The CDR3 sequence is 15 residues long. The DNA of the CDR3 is TGTGCCAGCAGATCCATAGCGGGAAGTTCAGATACGCAGTATTTT. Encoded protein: CASRSIAGSSDTQYF.

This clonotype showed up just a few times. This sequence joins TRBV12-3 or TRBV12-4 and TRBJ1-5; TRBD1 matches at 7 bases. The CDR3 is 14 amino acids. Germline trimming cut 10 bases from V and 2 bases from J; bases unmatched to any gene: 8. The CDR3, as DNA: TGTGCCACCCGAATCGGACAGGGCAATCAGCCCCAGCATTTT. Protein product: CATRIGQGNQPQHF.

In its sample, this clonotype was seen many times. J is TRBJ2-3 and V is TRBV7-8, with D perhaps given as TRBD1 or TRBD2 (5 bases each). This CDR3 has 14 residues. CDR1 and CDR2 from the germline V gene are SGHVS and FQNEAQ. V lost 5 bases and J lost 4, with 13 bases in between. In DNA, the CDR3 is TGTGCCAGCAGCCGGGACCCGCACCCAGATACGCAGTATTTT. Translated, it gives CASSRDPHPDTQYF. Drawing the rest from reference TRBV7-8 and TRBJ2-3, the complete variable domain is GAGVSQSPRYKVAKRGQDVALRCDPISGHVSLFWYQQALGQGPEFLTYFQNEAQLDKSGLPSDRFFAERPEGSVSTLKIQRTQQEDSAVYLCASSRDPHPDTQYFGPGTRLTVL.

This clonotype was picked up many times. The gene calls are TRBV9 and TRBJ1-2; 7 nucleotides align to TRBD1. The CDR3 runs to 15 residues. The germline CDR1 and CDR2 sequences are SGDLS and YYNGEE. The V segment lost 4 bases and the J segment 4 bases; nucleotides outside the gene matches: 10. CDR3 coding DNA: TGTGCCAGCAGCCCAGATGGGACAGAAAGCTATGGCTACACCTTC. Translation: CASSPDGTESYGYTF.

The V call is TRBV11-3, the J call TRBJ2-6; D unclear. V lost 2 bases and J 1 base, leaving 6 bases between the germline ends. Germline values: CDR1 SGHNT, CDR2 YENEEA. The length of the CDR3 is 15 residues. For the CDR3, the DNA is TGTGCCAGCAGCTTAAGGGAATCTGGGGCCAACGTCCTGACTTTC. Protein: CASSLRESGANVLTF.

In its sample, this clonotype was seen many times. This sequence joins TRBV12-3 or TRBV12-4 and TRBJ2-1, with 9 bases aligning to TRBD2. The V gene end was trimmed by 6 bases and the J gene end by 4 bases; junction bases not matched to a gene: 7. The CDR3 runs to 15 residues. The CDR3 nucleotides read TGTGCCAGCAGGGATACTAGCGGGCGTTACAATGAGCAGTTCTTC. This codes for CASRDTSGRYNEQFF.

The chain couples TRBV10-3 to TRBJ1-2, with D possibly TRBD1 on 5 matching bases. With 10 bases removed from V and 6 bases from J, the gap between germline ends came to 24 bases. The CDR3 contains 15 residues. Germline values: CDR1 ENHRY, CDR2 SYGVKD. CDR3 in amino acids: CATRKLGGKDNGYTF. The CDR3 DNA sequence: TGTGCCACCAGGAAGCTGGGGGGTAAAGATAATGGCTACACCTTC.

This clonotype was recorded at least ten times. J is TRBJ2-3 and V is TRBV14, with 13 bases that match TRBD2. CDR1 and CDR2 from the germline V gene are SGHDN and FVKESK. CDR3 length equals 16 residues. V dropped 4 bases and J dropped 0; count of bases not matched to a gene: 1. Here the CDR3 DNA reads TGTGCCAGCAGCCCACTAGCGGGGGGGAGCACAGATACGCAGTATTTT. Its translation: CASSPLAGGSTDTQYF.

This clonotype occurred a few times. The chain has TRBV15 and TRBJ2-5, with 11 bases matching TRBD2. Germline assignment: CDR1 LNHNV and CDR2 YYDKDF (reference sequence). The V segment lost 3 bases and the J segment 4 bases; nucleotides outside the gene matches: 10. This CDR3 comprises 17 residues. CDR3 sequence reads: CATSSLTSGRLGETQYF. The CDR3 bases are TGTGCCACCAGCAGCCTCACTAGCGGGAGATTGGGAGAGACCCAGTACTTC.

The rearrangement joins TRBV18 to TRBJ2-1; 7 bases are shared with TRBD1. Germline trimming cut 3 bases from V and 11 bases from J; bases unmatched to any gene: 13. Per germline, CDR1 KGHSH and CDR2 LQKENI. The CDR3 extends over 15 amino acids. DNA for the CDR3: TGTGCCAGCTCACCCGACAGGGCGCAGGGTGGGAAGCAGTTCTTC. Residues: CASSPDRAQGGKQFF.

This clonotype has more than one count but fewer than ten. CDR3 bases: TGTGCCAGCAGCCCCCCCGGAGACAGGGCGTCCGAGCAGTACTTC. Protein: CASSPPGDRASEQYF. The V and J genes are TRBV7-9 and TRBJ2-7; 7 bases fit TRBD1. Looked up from germline, CDR1 is SEHNR and CDR2 is FQNEAQ (reference sequence). V gave up 5 bases and J gave up 6 bases; unmatched junction bases: 13. CDR3 length equals 15 residues.

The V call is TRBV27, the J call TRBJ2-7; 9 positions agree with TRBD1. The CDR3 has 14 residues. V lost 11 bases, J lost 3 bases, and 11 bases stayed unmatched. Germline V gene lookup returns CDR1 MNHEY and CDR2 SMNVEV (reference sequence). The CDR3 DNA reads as TGTGCCGTGAGGAGGGGGACAGGGTTCTACGAGCAGTACTTC. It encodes CAVRRGTGFYEQYF.

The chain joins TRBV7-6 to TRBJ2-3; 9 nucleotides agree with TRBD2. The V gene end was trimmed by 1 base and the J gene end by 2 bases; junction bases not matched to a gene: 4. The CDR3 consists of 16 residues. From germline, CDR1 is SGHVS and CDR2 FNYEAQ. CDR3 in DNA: TGTGCCAGCAGCTTAGAAGTAGCGGGGGCCACAGATACGCAGTATTTT. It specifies CASSLEVAGATDTQYF.

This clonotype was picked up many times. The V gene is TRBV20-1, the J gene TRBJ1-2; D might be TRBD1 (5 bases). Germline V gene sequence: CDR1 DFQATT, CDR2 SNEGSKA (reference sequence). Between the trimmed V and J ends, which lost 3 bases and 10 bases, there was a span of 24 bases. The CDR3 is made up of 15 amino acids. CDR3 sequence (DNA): TGCAGTGCTAGGCCAGAAGACAGCCTCCGATTAGTCTACACCTTC. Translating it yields CSARPEDSLRLVYTF.

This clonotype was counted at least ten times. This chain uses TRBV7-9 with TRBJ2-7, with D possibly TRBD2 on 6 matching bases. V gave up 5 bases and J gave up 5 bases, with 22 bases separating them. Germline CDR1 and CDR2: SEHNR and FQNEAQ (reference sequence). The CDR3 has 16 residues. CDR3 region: CASSHPIPAGFNEQYF. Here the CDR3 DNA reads TGTGCCAGCAGCCACCCGATTCCGGCGGGATTTAACGAGCAGTACTTC.

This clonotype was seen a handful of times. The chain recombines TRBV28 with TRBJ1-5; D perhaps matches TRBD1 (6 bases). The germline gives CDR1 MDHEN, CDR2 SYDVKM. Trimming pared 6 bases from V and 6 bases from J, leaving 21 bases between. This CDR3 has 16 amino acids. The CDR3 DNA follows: TGTGCCAGCAGCATAAGGGGGAGGGTGAACGCTCAGCCCCAGCATTTT. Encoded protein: CASSIRGRVNAQPQHF. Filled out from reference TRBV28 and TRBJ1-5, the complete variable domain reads DVKVTQSSRYLVKRTGEKVFLECVQDMDHENMFWYRQDPGLGLRLIYFSYDVKMKEKGDIPEGYSVSREKKERFSLILESASTNQTSMYLCASSIRGRVNAQPQHFGDGTRLSIL.

This chain's CDR3 is CASKGTDGVGELFF. CDR3 bases: TGTGCCAGCAAAGGGACCGACGGAGTTGGGGAGCTGTTTTTT. The rearrangement uses TRBV9 and TRBJ2-2, with D tentatively TRBD1 or TRBD2 (5 bases each). The CDR3 is made up of 14 amino acids. CDR1 SGDLS and CDR2 YYNGEE come from the germline V gene. Deletions cut 6 bases from V and 8 bases from J, with 17 bases between.

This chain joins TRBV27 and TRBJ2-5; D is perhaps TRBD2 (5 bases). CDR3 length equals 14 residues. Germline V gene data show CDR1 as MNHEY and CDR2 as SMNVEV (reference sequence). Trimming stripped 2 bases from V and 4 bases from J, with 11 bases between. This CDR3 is CASSLIGEGETQYF. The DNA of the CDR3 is TGTGCCAGCAGTTTAATAGGAGAGGGAGAGACCCAGTACTTC.

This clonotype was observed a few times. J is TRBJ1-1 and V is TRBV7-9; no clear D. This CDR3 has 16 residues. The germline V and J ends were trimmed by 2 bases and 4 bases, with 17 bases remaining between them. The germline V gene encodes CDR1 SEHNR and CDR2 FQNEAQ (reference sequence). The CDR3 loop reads CASSLIVWGLVTEAFF. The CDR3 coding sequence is TGTGCCAGCAGCTTAATTGTTTGGGGATTGGTCACTGAAGCTTTCTTT.

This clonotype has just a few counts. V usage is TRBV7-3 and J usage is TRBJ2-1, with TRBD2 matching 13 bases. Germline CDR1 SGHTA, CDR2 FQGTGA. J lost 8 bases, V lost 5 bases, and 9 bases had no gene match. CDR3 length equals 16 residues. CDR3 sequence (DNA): TGTGCCAGCAGCCCAACTAGCGGGGGGGCTGCCTATGAGCAGTTCTTC. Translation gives CASSPTSGGAAYEQFF.

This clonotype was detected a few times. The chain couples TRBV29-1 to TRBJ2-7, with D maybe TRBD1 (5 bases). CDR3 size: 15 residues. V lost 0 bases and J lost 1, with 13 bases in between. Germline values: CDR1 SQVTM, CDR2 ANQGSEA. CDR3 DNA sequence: TGCAGCGTTGAAGACACCAGGGAAAGGTCCTACGAGCAGTACTTC. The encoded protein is CSVEDTRERSYEQYF.

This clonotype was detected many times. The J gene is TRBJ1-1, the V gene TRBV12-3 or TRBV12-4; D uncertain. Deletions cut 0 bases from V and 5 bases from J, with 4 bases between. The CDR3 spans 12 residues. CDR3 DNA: TGTGCCAGCAGTTTAGCCGGGACTGAAGCTTTCTTT. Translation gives CASSLAGTEAFF.

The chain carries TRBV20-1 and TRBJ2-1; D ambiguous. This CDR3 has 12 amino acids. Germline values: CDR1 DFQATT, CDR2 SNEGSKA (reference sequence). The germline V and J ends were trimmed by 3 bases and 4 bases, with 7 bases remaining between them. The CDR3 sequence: CSARTQYNEQFF. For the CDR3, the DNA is TGCAGTGCTAGGACCCAATACAATGAGCAGTTCTTC.

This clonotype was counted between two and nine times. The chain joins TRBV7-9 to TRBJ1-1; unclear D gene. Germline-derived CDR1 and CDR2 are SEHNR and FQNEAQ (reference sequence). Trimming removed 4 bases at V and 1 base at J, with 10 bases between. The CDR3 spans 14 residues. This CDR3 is CASSSGRKNTEAFF. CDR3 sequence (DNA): TGTGCCAGCAGCTCAGGCAGGAAGAACACTGAAGCTTTCTTT.

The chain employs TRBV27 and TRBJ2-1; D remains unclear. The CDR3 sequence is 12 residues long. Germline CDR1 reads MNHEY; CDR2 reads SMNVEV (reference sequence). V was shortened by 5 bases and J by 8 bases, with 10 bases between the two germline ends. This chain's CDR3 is CASSPDGHEQFF. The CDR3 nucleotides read TGTGCCAGCAGTCCCGACGGACATGAGCAGTTCTTC.

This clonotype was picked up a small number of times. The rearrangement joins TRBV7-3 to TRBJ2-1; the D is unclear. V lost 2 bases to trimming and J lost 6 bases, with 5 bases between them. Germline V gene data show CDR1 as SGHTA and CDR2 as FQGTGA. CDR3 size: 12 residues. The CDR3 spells CASSLHGNEQFF. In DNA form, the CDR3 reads TGTGCCAGCAGCTTACACGGCAATGAGCAGTTCTTC.

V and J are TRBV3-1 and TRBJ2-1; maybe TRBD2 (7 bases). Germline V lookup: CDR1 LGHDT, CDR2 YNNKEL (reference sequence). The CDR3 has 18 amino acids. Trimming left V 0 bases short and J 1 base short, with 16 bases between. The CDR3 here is CASSQEGGRGKSYNEQFF. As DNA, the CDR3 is TGTGCCAGCAGCCAAGAGGGGGGGCGGGGGAAATCCTACAATGAGCAGTTCTTC.

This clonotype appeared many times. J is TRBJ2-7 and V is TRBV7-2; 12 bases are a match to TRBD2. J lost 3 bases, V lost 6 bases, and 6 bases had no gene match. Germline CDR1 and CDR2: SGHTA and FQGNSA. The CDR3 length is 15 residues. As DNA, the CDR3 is TGTGCCAGCAGTCCCCGGACTAGCGGGGTCTACGAGCAGTACTTC. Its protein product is CASSPRTSGVYEQYF.

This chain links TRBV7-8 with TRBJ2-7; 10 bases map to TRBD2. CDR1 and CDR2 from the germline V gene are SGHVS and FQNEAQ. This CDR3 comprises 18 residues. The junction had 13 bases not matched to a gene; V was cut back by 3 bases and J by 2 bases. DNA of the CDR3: TGTGCCAGCAGCTTCGGGACTAGCGAACTTAGACCAACCTACGAGCAGTACTTC. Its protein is CASSFGTSELRPTYEQYF.

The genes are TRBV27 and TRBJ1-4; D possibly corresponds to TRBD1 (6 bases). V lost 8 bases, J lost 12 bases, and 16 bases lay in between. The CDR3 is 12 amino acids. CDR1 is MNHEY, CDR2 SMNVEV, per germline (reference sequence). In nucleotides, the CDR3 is TGTGCCAGCGGGCTTCGGGGGGGCCAACTGTTTTTT. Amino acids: CASGLRGGQLFF.